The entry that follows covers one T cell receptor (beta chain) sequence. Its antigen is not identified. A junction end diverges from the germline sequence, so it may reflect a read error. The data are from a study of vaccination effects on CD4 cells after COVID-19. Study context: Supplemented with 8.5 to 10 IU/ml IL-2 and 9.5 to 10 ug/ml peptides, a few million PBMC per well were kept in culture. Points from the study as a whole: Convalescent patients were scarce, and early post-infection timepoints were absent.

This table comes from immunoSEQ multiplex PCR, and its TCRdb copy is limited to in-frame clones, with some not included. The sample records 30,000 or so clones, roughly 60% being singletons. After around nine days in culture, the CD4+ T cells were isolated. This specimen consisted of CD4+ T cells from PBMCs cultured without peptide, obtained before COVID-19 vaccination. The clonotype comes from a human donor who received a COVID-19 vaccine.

CDR3 coding DNA: TGTGCCAGCAGCCCAGCCGGGACAGCCTTTGCAGGGATCTTC. Its translation is CASSPAGTAFAGIF. The chain carries TRBV7-9 and TRBJ2-1; 7 bases line up with TRBD1. CDR1 and CDR2 from the germline V gene are SEHNR and FQNEAQ (reference sequence). The CDR3 spans 14 residues.